This entry describes one T cell receptor beta chain. CDR1 SGHDN and CDR2 FVKESK come from the germline V gene. This CDR3 spans 13 amino acids. V shed 3 bases and J shed 8 bases, with 10 bases lying between them. The data originate from a study of technical replicates of blood from a handful of donors. Sequencing was performed with immunoSEQ multiplex PCR; in TCRdb, only in-frame clones are kept and a portion is missing. Counted here are under 50,000 clones, around 97% occurring once; the ten biggest clones make up about 0.37%. The chain is built from TRBV14 and TRBJ1-4; D remains ambiguous. The sample was T cells isolated from PBMCs. The TCR was taken from a human donor in good health. This CDR3 reads CASSHLGEEKLFF. The CDR3 region has the DNA TGTGCCAGCAGCCACCTTGGGGAGGAAAAACTGTTTTTT. Using reference TRBV14 and TRBJ1-4 for the parts outside the CDR3, the full variable domain is EAGVTQFPSHSVIEKGQTVTLRCDPISGHDNLYWYRRVMGKEIKFLLHFVKESKQDESGMPNNRFLAERTGGTYSTLKVQPAELEDSGVYFCASSHLGEEKLFFGSGTQLSVL.